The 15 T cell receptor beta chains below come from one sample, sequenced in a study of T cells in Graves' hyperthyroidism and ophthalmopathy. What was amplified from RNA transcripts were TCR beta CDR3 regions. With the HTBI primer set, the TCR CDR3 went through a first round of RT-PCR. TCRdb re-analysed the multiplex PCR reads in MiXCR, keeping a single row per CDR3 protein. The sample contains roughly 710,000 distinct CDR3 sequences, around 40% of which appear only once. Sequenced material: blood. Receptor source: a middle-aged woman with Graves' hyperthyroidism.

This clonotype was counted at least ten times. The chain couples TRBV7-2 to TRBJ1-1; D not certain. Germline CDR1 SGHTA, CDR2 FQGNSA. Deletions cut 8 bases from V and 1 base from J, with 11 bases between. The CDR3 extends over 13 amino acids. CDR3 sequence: CASSTMGNTEAFF. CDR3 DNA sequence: TGTGCCAGCTCCACCATGGGGAACACTGAAGCTTTCTTT.

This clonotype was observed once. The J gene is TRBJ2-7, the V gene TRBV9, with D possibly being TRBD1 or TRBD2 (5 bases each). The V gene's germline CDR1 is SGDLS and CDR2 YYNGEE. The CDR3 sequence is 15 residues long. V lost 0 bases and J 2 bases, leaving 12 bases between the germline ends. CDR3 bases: TGTGCCAGCAGCGTAGAGGGGACCGAAGCCTACGAGCAGTACTTC. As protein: CASSVEGTEAYEQYF.

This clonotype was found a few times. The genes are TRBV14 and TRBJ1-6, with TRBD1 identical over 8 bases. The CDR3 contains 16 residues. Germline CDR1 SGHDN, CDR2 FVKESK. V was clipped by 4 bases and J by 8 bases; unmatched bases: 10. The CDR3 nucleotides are TGTGCCAGCAGCCCCGATGGCGGGACAGGCGATTCACCCCTCCACTTT. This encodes CASSPDGGTGDSPLHF.

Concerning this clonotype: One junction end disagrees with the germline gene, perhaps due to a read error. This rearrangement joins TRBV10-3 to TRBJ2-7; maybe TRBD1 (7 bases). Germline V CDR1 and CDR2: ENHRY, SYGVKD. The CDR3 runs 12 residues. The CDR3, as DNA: TGTGCCATCAGGCGGGACAGCTACGAGCGGTACTTC. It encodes CAIRRDSYERYF.

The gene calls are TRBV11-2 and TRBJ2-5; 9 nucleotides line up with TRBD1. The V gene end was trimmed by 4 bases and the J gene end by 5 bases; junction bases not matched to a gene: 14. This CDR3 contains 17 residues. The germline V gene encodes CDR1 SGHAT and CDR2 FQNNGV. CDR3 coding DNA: TGTGCCAGCAGCTCCCTATACAGGACAGGGGTTGGGGAGACCCAGTACTTC. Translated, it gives CASSSLYRTGVGETQYF.

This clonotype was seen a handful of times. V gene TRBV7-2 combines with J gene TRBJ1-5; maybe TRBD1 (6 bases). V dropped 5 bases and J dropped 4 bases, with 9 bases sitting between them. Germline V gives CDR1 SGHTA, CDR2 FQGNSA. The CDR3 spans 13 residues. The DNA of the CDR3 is TGTGCCAGCAGCCAAAGGGGGAATCAGCCCCAGCATTTT. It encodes CASSQRGNQPQHF.

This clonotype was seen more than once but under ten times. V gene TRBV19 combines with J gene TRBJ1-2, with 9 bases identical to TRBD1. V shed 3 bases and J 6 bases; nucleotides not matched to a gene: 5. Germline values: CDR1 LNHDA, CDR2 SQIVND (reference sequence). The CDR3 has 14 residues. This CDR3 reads CASSIGTGYNGYTF. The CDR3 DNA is TGTGCCAGTAGTATCGGGACAGGGTACAATGGCTACACCTTC.

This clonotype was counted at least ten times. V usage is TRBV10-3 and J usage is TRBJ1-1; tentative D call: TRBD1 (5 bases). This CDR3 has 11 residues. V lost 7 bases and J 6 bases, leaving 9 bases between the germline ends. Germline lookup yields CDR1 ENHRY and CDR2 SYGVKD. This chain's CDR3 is CAIIPRAEAFF. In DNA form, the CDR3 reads TGTGCCATCATACCCAGGGCTGAAGCTTTCTTT.

The CDR3, as DNA: TGTGCCAGTAGTACAACGATGATTGCCACCGGGGAGCTGTTTTTT. Its protein product is CASSTTMIATGELFF. The chain recombines TRBV19 with TRBJ2-2; no firm D call. Germline CDR1 and CDR2: LNHDA and SQIVND (reference sequence). CDR3 length equals 15 residues. Deletions cut 4 bases from V and 4 bases from J, with 13 bases between.

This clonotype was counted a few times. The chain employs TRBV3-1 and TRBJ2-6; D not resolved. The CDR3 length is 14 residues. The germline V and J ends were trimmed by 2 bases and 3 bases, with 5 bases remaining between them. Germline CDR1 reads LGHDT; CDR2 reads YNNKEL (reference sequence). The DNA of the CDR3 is TGTGCCAGCAGCCAATCCCATGGGGCCAACGTCCTGACTTTC. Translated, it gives CASSQSHGANVLTF.

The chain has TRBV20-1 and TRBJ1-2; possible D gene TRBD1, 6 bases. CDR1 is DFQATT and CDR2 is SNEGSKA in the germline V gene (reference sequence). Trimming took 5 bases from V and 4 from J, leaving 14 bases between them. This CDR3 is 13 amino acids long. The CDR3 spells CSAATGDSYGYTF. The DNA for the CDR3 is TGCAGTGCTGCGACAGGAGACTCCTATGGCTACACCTTC.

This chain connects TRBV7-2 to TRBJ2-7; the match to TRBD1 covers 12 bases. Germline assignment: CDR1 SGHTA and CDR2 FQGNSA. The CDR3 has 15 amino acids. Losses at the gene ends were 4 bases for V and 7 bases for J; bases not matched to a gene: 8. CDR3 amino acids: CASSWEGQGAEEQYF. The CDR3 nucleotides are TGTGCCAGCAGCTGGGAGGGACAGGGGGCAGAAGAGCAGTACTTC.

CDR3 in amino acids: CASGLGLAGVGETQYF. The CDR3 DNA is TGTGCTAGTGGTTTGGGACTAGCGGGAGTGGGAGAGACCCAGTACTTC. This chain uses TRBV12-5 with TRBJ2-5; 12 positions match TRBD2. Per the germline V gene, CDR1 is LGHNT and CDR2 is FRNRAP. The V and J ends lost 1 base and 4 bases, in that order; junction bases with no gene match: 4. The CDR3 loop spans 16 amino acids.

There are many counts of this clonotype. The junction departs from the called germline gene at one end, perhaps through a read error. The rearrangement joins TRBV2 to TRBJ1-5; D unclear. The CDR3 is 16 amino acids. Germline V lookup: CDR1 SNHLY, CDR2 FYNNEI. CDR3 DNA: TGTGCCAGCAGGAAAGAAATTTTTAGTAGCGATCAGCCCCAGCATTTT. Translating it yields CASRKEIFSSDQPQHF.

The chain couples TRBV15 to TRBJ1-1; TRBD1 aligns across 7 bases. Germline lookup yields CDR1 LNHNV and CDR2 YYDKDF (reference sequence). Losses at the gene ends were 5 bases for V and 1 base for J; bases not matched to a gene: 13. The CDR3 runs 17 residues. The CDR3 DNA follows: TGTGCCACCAGCTCCTTAAAAACGGGACAGAGGAACACTGAAGCTTTCTTT. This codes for CATSSLKTGQRNTEAFF.